This entry concerns a single T cell receptor beta chain. Its antigen has not been determined. No qualities accompany the bases; no much larger clone lies one base away. This sample stems from a study of shared clonotypes between healthy human individuals (dated by TCRdb to about 2020). Describing the broader study: The cohort included a few men and two women between 18 and 49 years of age. For each donor, CD4 naive and CD4 memory were each run on three plates, CD8 naive on two plates, and CD8 memory on one plate. Leukapheresis yielded between about 0.94 and 10 billion PBMCs per donor. Different laboratories and diverse techniques were used to prepare libraries and sequence TCR repertoires, to increase sequencing depth and limit assay-specific biases. To estimate repertoire size and how much clonotype sharing occurs between individuals, the study deeply sequenced the blood TCR repertoires of five healthy adults. General study outcomes and caveats: Compared with non-shared clonotypes, the clonotypes found in all four sorted-subset donors had higher generation probabilities. Sampling was restricted to blood, and TCR repertoires in tissues likely differ from the TCR repertoires found in blood. Sharing across four donors was observed for around 5% of naive CD4, under 4% of naive CD8, about 2.5% of memory CD4, and around 0.4% of memory CD8 clonotypes. Based on pairwise subsampling, the degree of clonotype sharing among donors was expected to be affected by sequencing depth. Naive subsets generally had larger estimated clonotype richness than memory subsets. Even with the large sequencing depth, rarefaction of the sorted-subset datasets indicated that sequencing was incomplete. The genetic and exposure-history diversity represented was limited by the small number of donors.

Donors were healthy HIV-negative adults with no recently reported acute infections or vaccinations. Every donor was a Caucasian adult living in Nashville, Tennessee, USA. CD4+ T cells were enriched by magnetic negative selection, after which naive cells were positively selected on CD45RA and the negative fraction was taken as the memory subset. After blood collection by leukapheresis, PBMCs were isolated using Ficoll-Histopaque density gradient centrifugation and then cryopreserved in the vapor phase of liquid nitrogen. Analytical flow cytometry was used to check the purity and quantity of every magnetically sorted T cell population. Each sorted fraction had its genomic DNA isolated and then quantified by UV absorbance on a Nanodrop 2000c. Taken from cysteine to phenylalanine, the CDR3 has 13 residues. CDR3 DNA is the only sequence kept; it has 39 bases, read in frame from the first base. Reading the germline V gene gives CDR1 SGHAT and CDR2 FQNNGV. Trimming costs V 5 bases and J 4 bases, and their ends lie 12 bases apart.

TCR CDR3 regions were amplified from genomic DNA by multiplex PCR using the deep immunoSEQ assay. Genomic DNA extracted from each cell subset was distributed evenly over all wells of several immunoSEQ 96-well plates, and each plate served as one replicate. For sorted subsets, around 200 ng genomic DNA, equal to some 30,000 T cell genomes, was loaded into each replicate PCR. Purified libraries were measured with a Qubit 3.0 fluorometer, size-checked on a Bioanalyzer 2100, and measured again with the KAPA Library Quantification kit. Every immunoSEQ 96-well plate was sequenced on a dedicated single-read 150-cycle Illumina NextSeq 550 flow cell. The source study handled its data this way. Because the immunoSEQ output included only junctional sequences and no quality scores, the filtering could not be the same as the filtering used for full-length reads. Sequences were annotated with PyIR, a Python wrapper for IgBLAST v1.9, and V/J genes and CDR3 were assigned using IMGT germline references. Reads were removed for weak V/J assignments (E-value above 1e-6), missing CDR3, stop codons, out-of-frame junctions, or ambiguous translated residues. A V3J clonotype was defined by an identical inferred V gene, J gene, and CDR3 amino acid sequence. Percentage overlap between repertoires was calculated by dividing the number of shared unique clonotypes by the size of the smaller repertoire. RTK rarefaction, the Chao1 estimator, and Recon v2.1 estimates of unobserved clonotypes were used to assess repertoire richness. For all TCRbeta clonotypes obtained by the gDNA method from a few donors, generation probabilities were computed with OLGA. Imported from immuneACCESS, the table was reduced by TCRdb to in-frame sequences with V and J called. These copies leave out some clones; in studies compared against another copy, an unresolved V gene accounts for under half, and the cause of the remainder is not known. Clone size and the V and J calls come from that table; the DNA yielded D and trimming. The sample yields millions of clones; more than 80% were counted once. The ten largest make up over 0.12% of the sample.

This receptor chain uses TRBV11-2 and TRBJ2-7; the D gene identity is not certain. The sample was naive CD4+ T cells sorted from blood. The cell subset or site label, as the study defines it: CD45RA+ positively selected. This receptor was identified in a man aged 18-30 years in good health. In nucleotide form, the sequence is TGTGCCAGCAGCCCCGCAGCTAATTACGAGCAGTACTTC. Its protein reads: CASSPAANYEQYF.